The rows below give T cell receptor beta chains drawn from one sample of a study of blood T cell repertoires in COVID-19. Profiling relied on immunoSEQ multiplex PCR, and the TCRdb table lists in-frame clones only, not all of them. The repertoire holds around 270,000 clones, about 89% seen once, with roughly 5.1% in the top ten. Sequencing was done on a sample of peripheral blood. The source is a man aged 35 to 55 with acute or convalescent COVID-19. CDR3s include the opening cysteine and the closing phenylalanine or tryptophan.

V gene	J gene	CDR3 protein
TRBV5-1	TRBJ2-7	CVSSLGLSGYEQYF
TRBV5-1	TRBJ2-3	CASSFLAGGQDTQYF
TRBV20-1	TRBJ2-1	CSASRTAYNEQFF
TRBV28	TRBJ1-5	CASRRQGFRNQPQHF
TRBV2	TRBJ2-7	CASKLADSYEQYF
TRBV5-1	TRBJ2-3	CASSLSGTGGTDTQYF
TRBV3-1/TRBV3-2	TRBJ1-1	CASSFGQGFTEAFF
TRBV5-4	TRBJ2-7	CASSYDRTYEQYF
TRBV4-2	TRBJ2-2	CASSFDRTNTGELFF
TRBV5-4	TRBJ2-1	CASSFTGSYNEQFF
TRBV12-3/TRBV12-4	TRBJ1-2	CASSLPGNYGYTF
TRBV5-1	TRBJ1-1	CASRIDTLNTEAFF
TRBV18	TRBJ1-1	CASSPSGNTEAFF
TRBV11-1	TRBJ2-7	CASSLERGWSYEQYF
TRBV6-6	TRBJ2-4	CASSYSEVGDQYF
TRBV29-1	TRBJ1-2	CSVPTANYGYTF
TRBV2	TRBJ2-2	CASGREGAGELFF
TRBV7-8	TRBJ2-2	CASSLVRNTGELFF
TRBV2	TRBJ1-4	CASSPDRVATNEKLFF
TRBV6-5	TRBJ1-3	CASSSTDSGNTIYF
TRBV5-1	TRBJ1-4	CASSLEGFGEKLFF
TRBV10-2	TRBJ2-7	CASSISSSYEQYF
TRBV2	TRBJ1-6	CASRADNSPLHF
TRBV6-5	TRBJ1-1	CASKRTENTEAFF
TRBV20-1	TRBJ2-1	CSARRNNEQFF
TRBV5-1	TRBJ2-1	CASSLGPLGGYNEQFF
TRBV5-4	TRBJ2-1	CASSSGGLAGEQFF
TRBV2	TRBJ2-7	CASSYSQGGIEQYF
TRBV7-2	TRBJ1-1	CASSLAGGNTEAFF
TRBV7-6	TRBJ2-1	CASSALRGEQFF
TRBV19	TRBJ2-7	CASSIGGLSAYEQYF
TRBV7-3	TRBJ1-1	CASSPGTGGAEAFF
TRBV7-9	TRBJ2-7	CASRATIGSEQYF
TRBV10-1	TRBJ2-3	CASSDGTSGGTQYF
TRBV6-5	TRBJ1-6	CASRKTGYNSPLHF
TRBV21-1	TRBJ1-1	CASSIMTGGETEAFF
TRBV19	TRBJ1-2	CASSIFDRAPYGYTF
TRBV6-1	TRBJ2-7	CASSEIWTGAPQYF
TRBV3-1/TRBV3-2	TRBJ2-3	CASSLGEGVRQYF
TRBV5-1	TRBJ1-1	CASRKTGSNTEAFF
TRBV30	TRBJ2-1	CAWNLARNEQFF
TRBV6-5	TRBJ2-2	CASRILAGITGELFF
TRBV15	TRBJ2-3	CATTDRGYTDTQYF
TRBV9	TRBJ2-2	CASSGSPGALNTGELFF
TRBV7-2	TRBJ1-5	CASSRDTFSYQPQHF
TRBV5-1	TRBJ2-2	CASSLAGFRVTGELFF
TRBV12-3/TRBV12-4	TRBJ1-1	CASSRGFTEAFF
TRBV4-1	TRBJ1-2	CASSQEFGLALDGYTF
TRBV7-3	TRBJ1-1	CASSPGQGRTEAFF
TRBV10-2	TRBJ2-7	CASRLDRNTLYEQYF